These 23 T cell receptor beta chains were sequenced from one sample in a study of tumor and adjacent non-tumor tissue in lung cancer (dated by TCRdb to 2016 to 2018). RNA was extracted from bulk unsorted tissue and checked for quality with a NanoDrop ND-1000 and an Agilent 2100. Normal lung samples were distant non-tumor tissue taken more than 3 cm from the tumor edge. Library preparation was by multiplex PCR. Sequencing took place on an Illumina HiSeq 2500. TCRbeta libraries were constructed through three rounds of nested PCR with primers (Table S4) according to protocols modified from ARM-PCR. TCRdb itself trimmed the public reads at Q25 with fastp, ran MiXCR and retained productive beta chains. All rows with the same CDR3 protein become a single entry with the most common DNA and genes. Present in this sample are nearly 50,000 distinct CDR3 sequences, 64% of which were seen just once. Approximately 28% of the sample belongs to the ten largest clones.

Sequenced input: distant non-tumor lung tissue. The receptors stem from a woman in her 70s with non-small cell lung cancer.

Comments on this clonotype: At one end the junction does not follow the germline gene, possibly because of a read error. V usage is TRBV14 and J usage is TRBJ2-1; 9 bases agree with TRBD1. This CDR3 contains 16 residues. Germline V gene lookup returns CDR1 SGHDN and CDR2 FVKESK. The CDR3 bases are TGTGTCAGCAGCCAAGTTACAGGGGGCGCCCACAATGAGCAGTTCTTC. This translates into CVSSQVTGGAHNEQFF.

The chain has TRBV5-4 and TRBJ2-7, with D perhaps TRBD1 (5 bases). The V and J ends lost 5 bases and 6 bases respectively, with 18 bases between them. This CDR3 has 14 amino acids. Germline V gene lookup returns CDR1 SGHNT and CDR2 YYREEE (reference sequence). As DNA, the CDR3 is TGTGCCAGCAGTTACATGGGGCATCAAGGCGAGCAGTACTTC. Translation: CASSYMGHQGEQYF.

This clonotype was detected only once. A junction boundary mismatches the germline segment, possibly from a read error. This chain connects TRBV11-2 to TRBJ2-7, with 10 bases identical to TRBD2. This CDR3 contains 15 residues. CDR1 SGHAT and CDR2 FQNNGV come from the germline V gene. CDR3: CVSSHPWTSGYEQYF. CDR3 nucleotides: TGTGTCAGCAGCCACCCCTGGACTAGCGGATACGAGCAGTACTTC.

Comment on this clonotype: A much larger clonotype is one base distant, so this may be a read error. CDR3 protein: CASSQELGVPDTQYF. DNA for the CDR3: TGCGCCAGCAGCCAAGAGTTAGGGGTTCCAGATACGCAGTATTTT. The rearrangement joins TRBV4-1 to TRBJ2-3, with D possibly matching TRBD1 (5 bases). The CDR3 runs to 15 residues. Looked up from germline, CDR1 is MGHRA and CDR2 is YSYEKL. The germline V and J ends were trimmed by 0 bases and 4 bases, with 11 bases remaining between them.

This chain links TRBV28 with TRBJ2-7; TRBD1 matches 10 bases. Germline V CDR1 and CDR2: MDHEN, SYDVKM. This CDR3 has 14 amino acids. V lost 7 bases, J lost 13 bases, and 16 bases stayed unmatched. The CDR3 bases are TGTGCCAGCACTCCCACCAGGACAGGGGGGAGTAAATACTTC. Translated, it gives CASTPTRTGGSKYF.

A word on this clonotype: The junction does not match germline at one end; this may be a read error. J is TRBJ2-5 and V is TRBV12-3 or TRBV12-4; a weak D match, TRBD2 (5 bases). This CDR3 is built from 17 residues. The DNA for the CDR3 is TGTGCCAGCAGTTTACTCCCCGGGATTGTCGTCGGAGAGACCCAGTATTTC. Amino acids: CASSLLPGIVVGETQYF.

Worth noting for this clonotype: The germline gene is not matched at one end of the junction; a read error may be the cause. The chain joins TRBV29-1 to TRBJ2-1; possibly TRBD1 for D (5 bases). Judging by the DNA end, TRBJ2-7 fits better; the J call may be wrong. Germline V CDR1 and CDR2: SQVTM, ANQGSEA. CDR3 length: 13 residues. The CDR3 sequence is CSIKRQGINEQYF. The DNA of the CDR3 is TGTAGCATAAAACGGCAGGGCATAAATGAGCAGTACTTC.

Remarks on this clonotype: The germline gene is not matched at one end of the junction; a read error may be the cause. V gene TRBV6-5 combines with J gene TRBJ2-1; TRBD2 matches 7 bases. The CDR3 loop spans 15 amino acids. Germline assignment: CDR1 MNHEY and CDR2 SVGAGI. The CDR3: CASRVTSMSRNEQLF. CDR3 coding DNA: TGTGCCAGCAGAGTGACTAGCATGTCGCGCAATGAGCAGTTATTC.

This clonotype was counted only a few times. A much larger clone is a single base away; this may be a read error. J is TRBJ1-1 and V is TRBV6-1, with D perhaps TRBD1 (5 bases). Germline CDR1 is MNHNS and CDR2 is SASEGT. This CDR3 has 12 amino acids. V was cut by 6 bases and J by 14 bases, with 19 bases left in between. In DNA, the CDR3 is TGTGCCAGCAGCGCGTCAGGGATTTCTATCTTCTTT. Amino acids: CASSASGISIFF.

Of note for this clonotype: One end of the junction varies from germline; a read error may be responsible. This chain joins TRBV12-3 or TRBV12-4 and TRBJ2-1, with TRBD2 matching over 9 bases. This CDR3 has 14 residues. Here the CDR3 reads CASSDSGSSNEQSF. The DNA for the CDR3 is TGTGCCAGCAGTGATAGCGGGAGCAGTAATGAGCAGTCCTTC.

For this clonotype: The missing conserved phenylalanine or tryptophan at the end of this CDR3 makes a read error likely. The chain carries TRBV29-1 and TRBJ2-3; no clear D. Trimming took 0 bases from V and 2 from J, leaving 9 bases between them. The germline V gene has CDR1 SQVTM and CDR2 ANQGSEA. CDR3 length: 14 amino acids. CDR3 sequence (DNA): TGCAGCGTTGAAGACAACAGATACACAGATACGCAGTATATT. Amino acids: CSVEDNRYTDTQYI.

This chain links TRBV12-3 or TRBV12-4 with TRBJ2-2, with 7 nucleotides matching TRBD2. This CDR3 spans 15 amino acids. The J segment lost 9 bases and the V segment lost 6 bases, leaving 13 bases of the junction unmatched. The CDR3: CASRALAGVTRELFF. In DNA form, the CDR3 reads TGTGCCAGCAGAGCGCTGGCGGGAGTTACCAGGGAGCTGTTTTTT.

Details on this clonotype: Relative to the germline gene, one junction end is altered; a read error may explain this. V usage is TRBV7-9 and J usage is TRBJ2-2, with 8 positions matching TRBD1. The CDR3 contains 16 residues. Germline V gene sequence: CDR1 SEHNR, CDR2 FQNEAQ (reference sequence). The CDR3 here is CASSRPGQGGTRELFF. The CDR3 bases are TGTGCCAGCAGCCGACCTGGACAGGGAGGCACCCGGGAGCTGTTTTTT. The full variable domain, rest sourced from reference TRBV7-9 and TRBJ2-2, is DTGVSQNPRHKITKRGQNVTFRCDPISEHNRLYWYRQTLGQGPEFLTYFQNEAQLEKSRLLSDRFSAERPKGSFSTLEIQRTEQGDSAMYLCASSRPGQGGTRELFFGEGSRLTVL.

To note about this clonotype: At one of its ends the junction is not consistent with the germline gene, which may arise from a read error. The rearrangement links TRBV29-1 to TRBJ2-7; TRBD2 matches at 14 bases. The CDR3 consists of 16 residues. In germline, CDR1 is SQVTM, CDR2 ANQGSEA. CDR3 coding DNA: TGCATCGTTGATCGTCAGGGGACTAGCGGGAGCTACCAGCAGTACTTC. Its protein is CIVDRQGTSGSYQQYF.

A single count supports this clonotype. One end of the junction varies from germline; a read error may be responsible. This chain links TRBV20-1 with TRBJ2-3; 8 nucleotides agree with TRBD2. CDR1 is DFQATT and CDR2 is SNEGSKA in the germline V gene (reference sequence). This CDR3 is 17 amino acids long. This chain's CDR3 is CSARGSVAGPYTDTQYF. CDR3 nucleotides: TGCAGTGCTAGAGGAAGCGTAGCGGGGCCTTACACAGATACGCAATATTTT.

This clonotype was seen once. The rearrangement uses TRBV4-1 and TRBJ2-1, with D tentatively TRBD2 (5 bases). Germline values: CDR1 MGHRA, CDR2 YSYEKL. CDR3 length: 13 residues. Trimming removed 4 bases from V and 8 bases from J, with 12 bases in between. CDR3 sequence reads: CASSPGLCDEQFF. The CDR3 DNA reads as TGCGCCAGCAGCCCCGGACTCTGCGATGAGCAGTTCTTC.

The sample holds many counts of this clonotype. The V call is TRBV10-3, the J call TRBJ1-5; tentative D call: TRBD1 (5 bases). The CDR3 length is 17 residues. V was cut by 2 bases and J by 0 bases, with 14 bases left in between. CDR1 ENHRY and CDR2 SYGVKD come from the germline V gene. The CDR3 DNA follows: TGTGCCATCAGTGAGGCTGGGGACCCGGGTAGCAATCAGCCCCAGCATTTT. It encodes CAISEAGDPGSNQPQHF.

Note on this clonotype: A much larger clone lies one base from this, so it may be a read error. Because it lacks the conserved phenylalanine or tryptophan at the end, this CDR3 is likely a read error. CDR3 bases: TGTGCCAGCAGCTCTGGGGGGGAAGAGACCCAGTACCTC. Translation: CASSSGGEETQYL. The chain links TRBV28 to TRBJ2-5, with 7 bases identical to TRBD2. Germline lookup yields CDR1 MDHEN and CDR2 SYDVKM. After removal of 6 bases from V and 3 bases from J, the junction contained 4 bases not matched to a gene. The CDR3 length is 13 residues.

Points on this clonotype: One junction end disagrees with the germline gene, perhaps due to a read error. The chain combines TRBV4-1 with TRBJ2-1; D is ambiguous. Germline lookup yields CDR1 MGHRA and CDR2 YSYEKL. The CDR3 has 17 residues. CDR3 residues: CASRQGILAWVRNEQFF. CDR3 nucleotides: TGCGCCAGCAGACAAGGTATTCTTGCGTGGGTTCGCAATGAGCAGTTCTTC.

This chain joins TRBV4-2 and TRBJ1-5; 7 nucleotides align to TRBD1. CDR1 is LGHNA, CDR2 YNFKEQ, per germline. This CDR3 has 17 residues. CDR3 sequence (DNA): TGTGTCAGGAGACCAGGGGGACGTAGCCTTAACAATCAGCCCCAGCATTTT. Translating gives CVRRPGGRSLNNQPQHF.

This clonotype was counted a few times. It may be a read error: a sequence one base away is much more abundant. The chain combines TRBV5-1 with TRBJ1-2; D remains unclear. This CDR3 spans 14 amino acids. CDR1 and CDR2 from the germline V gene are SGHRS and YFSETQ. With 4 bases removed from V and 2 bases from J, the gap between germline ends came to 12 bases. CDR3 DNA: TGCGCCAGCAGCCACCGGAGTGGGAACTATGGCTACACCTTC. Translating it yields CASSHRSGNYGYTF.

A remark on this clonotype: An end of the junction differs from the germline gene, which may be a read error. This chain links TRBV29-1 with TRBJ2-1; D is ambiguous. The CDR3 is 14 amino acids. Germline CDR1 SQVTM, CDR2 ANQGSEA. CDR3 protein: CSVEPGFIHNDQFF. For the CDR3, the DNA is TGCAGCGTCGAGCCCGGTTTTATCCACAATGATCAGTTCTTC.

This clonotype was counted ten times or more. CDR3 DNA sequence: TGTGCCAGCAACAACAGGGGGAACACCGGGGAGCTGTTTTTT. Protein product: CASNNRGNTGELFF. This chain connects TRBV6-2 or TRBV6-3 to TRBJ2-2, with 7 bases matching TRBD1. In germline, CDR1 is MNHEY, CDR2 SVGEGT. The CDR3 loop spans 14 amino acids. Germline trimming cut 7 bases from V and 1 base from J; bases unmatched to any gene: 3.